This T cell receptor (beta chain) was obtained from a study of T cells after yellow fever vaccination. About the research overall: Fractions of low cell number were prepared using SMART-Seq v4 Ultra Low Input. The study's findings and limits: Sorted repertoires could include abundant contaminating clonotypes from bulk cells.

The CDR3 contains 17 residues. CDR1 is SEHNR and CDR2 is FQNEAQ in the germline V gene (reference sequence). Trimming cost V 1 base and J 0 bases, with 16 bases left between them. A note on this clonotype: The antigen is undetermined.

Researchers made TCR cDNA using 5'RACE template switching, and this step added a universal primer site and UMIs. MiXCR, applied by TCRdb to the 5' RACE reads, yields one record per CDR3 protein. The data show around 500,000 distinct CDR3 sequences, with less than 25% seen just once and roughly 16% held by the top ten. The receptor comes from a man aged 18 to 30 who received the YFV17D yellow fever vaccine. The rearrangement links TRBV7-9 to TRBJ2-7; a weak D match, TRBD1 (7 bases). The specimen was PBMCs, collected roughly 23 days after the first yellow fever vaccination. The CDR3 protein is CASSLEMDRRVSYEQYV. The CDR3 coding sequence is TGTGCCAGCAGCTTAGAAATGGACAGGAGGGTCTCCTACGAGCAGTACGTC.